Listed here are 23 T cell receptor beta chains from one sample, sequenced in a study of blood T cells in healthy people across ages. Primed by a sample-barcoded 5' primer and a J-beta primer mix, a second PCR proceeded for about 7 to 12 cycles. TCRdb independently ran MiXCR on the 5' RACE reads; one entry per CDR3 protein. The data contain 650,000 to 1,000,000 distinct CDR3 sequences, around 45% of them seen just once; the ten biggest clones take up around 18%. The specimen sequenced was blood. The receptors here all came from a man older than 75 in good health.

The sample holds a few counts of this clonotype. This sequence joins TRBV20-1 and TRBJ1-4, with D uncertain. There are 13 residues in the CDR3. Germline V CDR1 and CDR2: DFQATT, SNEGSKA (reference sequence). Trimming pared 6 bases from V and 4 bases from J, leaving 12 bases between. The CDR3 DNA reads TGCAGTGCCTCACCCTGGGGTAATGAAAAACTGTTTTTT. Protein sequence: CSASPWGNEKLFF.

Regarding this clonotype: Germline is not matched at one junction end, which may reflect a read error. The rearrangement links TRBV5-1 to TRBJ2-3; D gene ambiguous. CDR3 length: 13 residues. The V gene's germline CDR1 is SGHRS and CDR2 YFSETQ. CDR3 amino acids: CASSVDPQDMQYF. Written as DNA, the CDR3 is TGCGCCAGCAGCGTGGACCCCCAGGATATGCAGTATTTT.

This sequence joins TRBV28 and TRBJ2-7, with TRBD2 matching over 10 bases. The CDR3 length is 15 residues. Germline CDR1 is MDHEN and CDR2 is SYDVKM. Germline trimming cut 6 bases from V and 7 bases from J; bases unmatched to any gene: 12. The chain's CDR3 is CASSAQRGGLREQYF. The CDR3 DNA reads TGTGCCAGCAGCGCTCAGCGGGGGGGCCTAAGGGAGCAGTACTTC.

The V gene is TRBV27, the J gene TRBJ2-7, with D possibly being TRBD1 or TRBD2 (5 bases each). In germline, CDR1 is MNHEY, CDR2 SMNVEV (reference sequence). The CDR3 sequence is 13 residues long. V lost 6 bases and J 4 bases, leaving 13 bases between the germline ends. DNA for the CDR3: TGTGCCAGCAGCCCGGGACCGGTTTACGAGCAGTACTTC. Its translation is CASSPGPVYEQYF.

This clonotype was counted ten times or more. A much larger clone differs from this one at a single base, so this may be a read error. This chain connects TRBV5-1 to TRBJ2-7; D perhaps matches TRBD2 (5 bases). Looked up from germline, CDR1 is SGHRS and CDR2 is YFSETQ. With 3 bases removed from V and 2 bases from J, the gap between germline ends came to 15 bases. This CDR3 has 15 residues. CDR3 sequence reads: CASSWELAGTYEQYF. The CDR3 bases are TGCGCCAGCAGCTGGGAGCTAGCCGGAACCTACGAGCAGTACTTC.

This chain connects TRBV10-3 to TRBJ2-1; 11 bases fit TRBD2. The end of the DNA is better explained by TRBJ2-7, so the J call may be wrong. The CDR3 has 15 residues. The germline gives CDR1 ENHRY, CDR2 SYGVKD. The CDR3: CAISGELAGDNEQYF. CDR3 nucleotide sequence: TGTGCCATCAGTGGGGAACTAGCGGGGGACAATGAGCAGTACTTC.

A word on this clonotype: At one end the junction does not follow the germline gene, possibly because of a read error. The chain uses TRBV5-5 and TRBJ2-1; D is perhaps TRBD1 (6 bases). CDR3 length: 15 amino acids. The germline CDR1 and CDR2 sequences are SGHKS and YYEKEE (reference sequence). CDR3 protein: CASSLTGSGYSEQFF. The CDR3 nucleotides read TGTGCCAGCAGTTTGACAGGATCTGGGTACAGTGAGCAGTTCTTC.

The V call is TRBV20-1, the J call TRBJ2-5; 7 positions agree with TRBD2. The CDR3 extends over 12 amino acids. Germline trimming cut 7 bases from V and 4 bases from J; bases unmatched to any gene: 6. The V gene's germline CDR1 is DFQATT and CDR2 SNEGSKA (reference sequence). CDR3 protein: CSGREDPETQYF. The CDR3, as DNA: TGCAGTGGCCGGGAGGACCCAGAGACCCAGTACTTC.

Note on this clonotype: A clone one base away is much larger, so this may be a read error. The CDR3 loop is CSAELASSYNEQYF. The DNA of the CDR3 is TGCAGTGCTGAACTAGCTTCATCCTACAATGAGCAGTACTTC. The J gene is TRBJ2-1, the V gene TRBV20-1; possibly TRBD2 for D (6 bases). The better agreement between TRBJ2-7 and the DNA end casts doubt on the J call. The CDR3 spans 14 residues. Germline V gene sequence: CDR1 DFQATT, CDR2 SNEGSKA (reference sequence).

Concerning this clonotype: This could be a read error, since a much larger clone is one nucleotide away. CDR3 nucleotide sequence: TGCGCCAGCAGCGTGGAGCGGGGAAGCCACGAGCAGTACTTC. The encoded protein is CASSVERGSHEQYF. The chain carries TRBV5-1 and TRBJ2-7; 7 bases agree with TRBD2. CDR3 length equals 14 residues. The V gene's germline CDR1 is SGHRS and CDR2 YFSETQ. Trimming removed 4 bases from V and 5 bases from J; junction bases left unmatched: 9.

This clonotype has more than one count but fewer than ten. The chain employs TRBV7-2 and TRBJ2-5; TRBD2 matches at 7 bases. The CDR3 is 14 residues long. The germline CDR1 and CDR2 sequences are SGHTA and FQGNSA. The ends lost 6 bases at V and 1 base at J; junction bases unmatched: 5. Here the CDR3 DNA reads TGTGCCAGCAGACCCGGACTAGGCCAAGAGACCCAGTACTTC. This sequence encodes CASRPGLGQETQYF.

The rearrangement uses TRBV7-6 and TRBJ2-1; no definite D call. Between the trimmed V and J ends, which lost 5 bases and 0 bases, there was a span of 14 bases. Germline-derived CDR1 and CDR2 are SGHVS and FNYEAQ. The CDR3 sequence is 16 residues long. In DNA, the CDR3 is TGTGCCAGCAGCGTCCGGCCTTCAGGCTCCTACAATGAGCAGTTCTTC. Its protein product is CASSVRPSGSYNEQFF.

This chain joins TRBV15 and TRBJ2-3; D not resolved. The CDR3 extends over 13 amino acids. From germline, CDR1 is LNHNV and CDR2 YYDKDF (reference sequence). Trimming took 0 bases from V and 3 from J, leaving 4 bases between them. As DNA, the CDR3 is TGTGCCACCAGCAGAGATTTTACAGATACGCAGTATTTT. It is translated as CATSRDFTDTQYF.

The chain recombines TRBV3-1 with TRBJ2-5; TRBD2 aligns across 8 bases. The end of the DNA fits TRBJ2-7 better, so the J call may be wrong. Germline loops: CDR1 LGHDT, CDR2 YNNKEL (reference sequence). The CDR3 has 15 residues. This chain's CDR3 is CASSRGRAGANEQYF. CDR3 in DNA: TGTGCCAGCAGCCGGGGACGAGCGGGAGCTAACGAGCAGTACTTC.

V usage is TRBV15 and J usage is TRBJ2-5; possibly TRBD2 for D (5 bases). There are 16 residues in the CDR3. Germline lookup yields CDR1 LNHNV and CDR2 YYDKDF (reference sequence). Trimming shortened V by 1 base and J by 4 bases, and 16 bases separated the two germline ends. For the CDR3, the DNA is TGTGCCACCAGCAGAGCCCCAGGAGGTTTCGGAGAGACCCAGTACTTC. It encodes CATSRAPGGFGETQYF.

For this clonotype: The junction departs from germline at one end; a sequencing error may be responsible. V and J are TRBV7-3 and TRBJ2-3, with D uncertain. Germline V gene data show CDR1 as SGHTA and CDR2 as FQGTGA. The CDR3 totals 14 residues. Here the CDR3 reads CASSSPAATDAQYF. Written as DNA, the CDR3 is TGTGCCAGCAGCTCCCCCGCAGCCACAGATGCGCAGTATTTT.

This chain uses TRBV9 with TRBJ2-3; maybe TRBD1 (7 bases). The CDR3 consists of 15 residues. Per germline, CDR1 SGDLS and CDR2 YYNGEE. Trimming removed 6 bases at V and 0 bases at J, with 14 bases between. CDR3 residues: CASTGDSYSTDTQYF. The CDR3 DNA sequence: TGTGCCAGCACGGGGGACAGTTATAGCACAGATACGCAGTATTTT.

This clonotype was recorded a few times. The chain joins TRBV15 to TRBJ2-2, with a weak D call TRBD1 (7 bases). The CDR3 runs to 15 residues. In germline, CDR1 is LNHNV, CDR2 YYDKDF (reference sequence). The V gene lost 1 base and the J gene lost 7 bases, with 13 bases spanning the gap. The DNA for the CDR3 is TGTGCCACCAGCAGAGGACAGGGAGGCAGCGGGGAGCTGTTTTTT. Translating gives CATSRGQGGSGELFF.

The chain recombines TRBV25-1 with TRBJ2-1, with 8 nucleotides matching TRBD2. Germline lookup yields CDR1 MGHDK and CDR2 SYGVNS. The trim removed 4 bases at V and 3 bases at J, leaving 8 bases unmatched. The CDR3 has 16 amino acids. The CDR3: CASSGSSGSYYNEQFF. The DNA for the CDR3 is TGTGCCAGCAGTGGGTCTAGCGGGTCGTACTACAATGAGCAGTTCTTC.

The chain carries TRBV4-2 and TRBJ2-1, with TRBD1 matching over 12 bases. The CDR3 contains 16 residues. Germline V gene sequence: CDR1 LGHNA, CDR2 YNFKEQ. With 1 base clipped from V and 10 bases from J, the junction kept 8 bases outside the gene matches. In nucleotides, the CDR3 is TGTGCCAGCAGCCAAGGAGGGACAGGGGGCGGACAAGAGCAGTTCTTC. Translating it yields CASSQGGTGGGQEQFF.

This clonotype was detected only a few times. The chain couples TRBV6-1 to TRBJ2-3; D uncertain. From germline, CDR1 is MNHNS and CDR2 SASEGT. CDR3 length: 14 residues. Trimming cost V 6 bases and J 5 bases, with 15 bases left between them. The CDR3 DNA reads TGTGCCAGCAGGCTCGACAATAGACTAGATACGCAGTATTTT. This sequence encodes CASRLDNRLDTQYF.

This chain connects TRBV7-2 to TRBJ2-3; perhaps D is TRBD1 or TRBD2 (5 bases each). Germline V CDR1 and CDR2: SGHTA, FQGNSA. The CDR3 has 13 amino acids. Trimming shortened V by 5 bases and J by 6 bases, and 12 bases separated the two germline ends. The CDR3 spells CASSGDGVDTQYF. CDR3 sequence (DNA): TGTGCCAGCAGCGGGGACGGGGTGGATACGCAGTATTTT.

The chain joins TRBV7-9 to TRBJ2-1; 9 bases agree with TRBD1. CDR3 length equals 15 residues. The germline gives CDR1 SEHNR, CDR2 FQNEAQ (reference sequence). V shed 7 bases, J shed 7 bases, and the junction held 11 bases outside the gene matches. CDR3 residues: CASTRTGGRWNEQFF. CDR3 nucleotide sequence: TGTGCCAGCACCCGAACAGGGGGCAGGTGGAATGAGCAGTTCTTC.